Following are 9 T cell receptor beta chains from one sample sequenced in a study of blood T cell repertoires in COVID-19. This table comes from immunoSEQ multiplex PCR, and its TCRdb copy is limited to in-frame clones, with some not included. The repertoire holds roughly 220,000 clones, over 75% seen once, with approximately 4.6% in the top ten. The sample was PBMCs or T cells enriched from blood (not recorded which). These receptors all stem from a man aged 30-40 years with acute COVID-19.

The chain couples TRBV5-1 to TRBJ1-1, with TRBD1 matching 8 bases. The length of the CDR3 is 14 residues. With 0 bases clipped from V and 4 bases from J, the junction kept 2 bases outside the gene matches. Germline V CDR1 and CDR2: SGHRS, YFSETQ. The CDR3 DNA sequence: TGCGCCAGCAGCTTGGTCGGGACAGGCACTGAAGCTTTCTTT. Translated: CASSLVGTGTEAFF.

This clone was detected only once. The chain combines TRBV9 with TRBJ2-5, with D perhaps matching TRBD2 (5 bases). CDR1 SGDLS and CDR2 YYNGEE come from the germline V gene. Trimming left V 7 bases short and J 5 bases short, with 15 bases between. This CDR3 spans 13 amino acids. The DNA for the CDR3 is TGTGCCAGCGGGGATGAGGGTTTGGAGACCCAGTACTTC. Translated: CASGDEGLETQYF.

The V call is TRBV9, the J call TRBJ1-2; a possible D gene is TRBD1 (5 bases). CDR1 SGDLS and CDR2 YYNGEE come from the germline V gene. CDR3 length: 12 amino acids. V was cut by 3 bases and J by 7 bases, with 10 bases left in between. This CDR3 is CASSARGGGYTF. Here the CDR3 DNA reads TGTGCCAGCAGCGCAAGGGGTGGTGGCTACACCTTC.

CDR3: CASRSGFAGANVLTF. The CDR3 nucleotides read TGTGCCAGCAGATCAGGGTTTGCCGGGGCCAACGTCCTGACTTTC. This rearrangement joins TRBV6-5 to TRBJ2-6; possibly TRBD1 for D (5 bases). The V end lost 6 bases, the J end lost 4 bases, and 13 bases lay between the germline ends. CDR3 length: 15 amino acids. The germline V gene has CDR1 MNHEY and CDR2 SVGAGI.

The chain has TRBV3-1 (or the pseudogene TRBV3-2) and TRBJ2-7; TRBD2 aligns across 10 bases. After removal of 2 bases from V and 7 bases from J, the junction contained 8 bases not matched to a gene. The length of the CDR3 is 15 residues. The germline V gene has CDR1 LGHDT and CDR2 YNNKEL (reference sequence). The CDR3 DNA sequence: TGTGCCAGCAGCCAAAGCATAGCGGGGGGCCAAGAGCAGTACTTC. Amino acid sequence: CASSQSIAGGQEQYF.

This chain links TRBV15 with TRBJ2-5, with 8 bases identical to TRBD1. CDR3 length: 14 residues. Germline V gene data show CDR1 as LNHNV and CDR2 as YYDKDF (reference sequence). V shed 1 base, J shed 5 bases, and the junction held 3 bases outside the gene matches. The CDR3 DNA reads TGTGCCACCAGCAGAGGGACAGGGTTGGAGACCCAGTACTTC. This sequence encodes CATSRGTGLETQYF.

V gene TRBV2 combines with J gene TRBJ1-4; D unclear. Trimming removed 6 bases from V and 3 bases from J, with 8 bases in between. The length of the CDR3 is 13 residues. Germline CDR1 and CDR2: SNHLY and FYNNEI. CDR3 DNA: TGTGCCAGCAGGAGTGAGGCTAATGAAAAACTGTTTTTT. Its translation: CASRSEANEKLFF. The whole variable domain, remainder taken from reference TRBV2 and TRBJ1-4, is EPEVTQTPSHQVTQMGQEVILRCVPISNHLYFYWYRQILGQKVEFLVSFYNNEISEKSEIFDDQFSVERPDGSNFTLKIRSTKLEDSAMYFCASRSEANEKLFFGSGTQLSVL.

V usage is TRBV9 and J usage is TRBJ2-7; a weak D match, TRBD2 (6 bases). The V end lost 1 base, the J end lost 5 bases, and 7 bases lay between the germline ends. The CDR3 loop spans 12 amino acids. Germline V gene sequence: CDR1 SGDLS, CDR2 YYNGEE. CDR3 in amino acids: CASSVSGDEQYF. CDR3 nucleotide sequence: TGTGCCAGCAGCGTATCGGGGGACGAGCAGTACTTC.

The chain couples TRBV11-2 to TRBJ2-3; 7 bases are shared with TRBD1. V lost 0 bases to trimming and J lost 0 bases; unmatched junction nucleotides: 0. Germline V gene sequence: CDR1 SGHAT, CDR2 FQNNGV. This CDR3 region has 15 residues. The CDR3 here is CASSLEGQSTDTQYF. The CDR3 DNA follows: TGTGCCAGCAGCTTAGAGGGACAGAGCACAGATACGCAGTATTTT.